The 25 T cell receptor beta chains below come from one sample, sequenced in a study of lymphopenia after photon versus proton radiotherapy. The repertoire was sequenced with immunoSEQ multiplex PCR; TCRdb's copy has only in-frame clones and lacks some. The sample shows more than 80,000 clones, around four fifths of them seen only once. The specimen was peripheral blood, collected from a patient treated with proton-based radiotherapy. The receptors were gathered from a man aged 60 to 69 with pancreatic cancer.

The V gene is TRBV18, the J gene TRBJ1-4; D is perhaps TRBD1 (5 bases). Germline assignment: CDR1 KGHSH and CDR2 LQKENI. The CDR3 spans 13 residues. With 6 bases removed from V and 8 bases from J, the gap between germline ends came to 13 bases. CDR3 sequence reads: CASSLGRGEKLFF. In DNA form, the CDR3 reads TGTGCCAGCTCCCTGGGGCGAGGCGAAAAACTGTTTTTT.

This clone showed up just a few times. The chain uses TRBV7-8 and TRBJ2-6; D not certain. CDR1 is SGHVS and CDR2 is FQNEAQ in the germline V gene. The CDR3 is made up of 15 amino acids. Trimming took off 5 bases at V and 0 bases at J, with 8 bases between the two ends. CDR3 loop: CASSPQLSGANVLTF. CDR3 nucleotide sequence: TGTGCCAGCAGCCCTCAGCTCTCTGGGGCCAACGTCCTGACTTTC.

This sequence joins TRBV6-1 and TRBJ2-1; 12 nucleotides match TRBD2. The germline gives CDR1 MNHNS, CDR2 SASEGT. The CDR3 runs to 16 residues. Trimming took 2 bases from V and 6 from J; bases not matched to a gene: 5. CDR3: CASSELTSGRTNEQFF. DNA for the CDR3: TGTGCCAGCAGTGAACTAACTAGCGGGAGGACCAATGAGCAGTTCTTC.

CDR3 nucleotide sequence: TGCGCCAGCAGCTTGGGCCTACTAGCGGGAGGACCCAATGAGCAGTTCTTC. Translated, it gives CASSLGLLAGGPNEQFF. V and J are TRBV5-1 and TRBJ2-1; 12 bases line up with TRBD2. CDR1 is SGHRS and CDR2 is YFSETQ in the germline V gene. This CDR3 spans 17 amino acids. With 0 bases clipped from V and 6 bases from J, the junction kept 7 bases outside the gene matches.

This clone was seen more than once but under ten times. The chain has TRBV19 and TRBJ1-2, with D perhaps matching TRBD1 (5 bases). Trimming took off 5 bases at V and 6 bases at J, with 16 bases between the two ends. CDR3 length equals 14 residues. Germline V gives CDR1 LNHDA, CDR2 SQIVND (reference sequence). The CDR3 nucleotides are TGTGCCAGTAGTCTCGGGACCGCCGCCCATGGCTACACCTTC. Its translation is CASSLGTAAHGYTF.

The chain joins TRBV7-8 to TRBJ2-1; 10 positions agree with TRBD2. The germline V gene encodes CDR1 SGHVS and CDR2 FQNEAQ. This CDR3 spans 17 amino acids. V dropped 4 bases and J dropped 9; count of bases not matched to a gene: 15. The DNA of the CDR3 is TGTGCCAGCAGCTCCACTCTGTCTAGCGGGAGTATGGGTGAGCAGTTCTTC. It codes for CASSSTLSSGSMGEQFF.

The chain joins TRBV5-6 to TRBJ2-3, with D uncertain. Trimming removed 5 bases from V and 4 bases from J, with 8 bases in between. Germline values: CDR1 SGHDT, CDR2 YYEEEE. This CDR3 is built from 12 residues. CDR3 coding DNA: TGTGCCAGCAGGCGGAGCGCAGATACGCAGTATTTT. Translated, it gives CASRRSADTQYF.

This clone has just one count. The chain uses TRBV7-9 and TRBJ2-2; the match to TRBD1 covers 10 bases. CDR3 size: 16 residues. Germline CDR1 SEHNR, CDR2 FQNEAQ (reference sequence). The junction had 10 bases not matched to a gene; V was cut back by 5 bases and J by 7 bases. The CDR3 DNA reads TGTGCCAGCAGCGCAAGACAGGGGGCAGGGGGCGGGGAGCTGTTTTTT. The encoded protein is CASSARQGAGGGELFF.

This clone was counted ten times or more. The rearrangement uses TRBV6-5 and TRBJ2-6; D not resolved. The V gene's germline CDR1 is MNHEY and CDR2 SVGAGI. CDR3 length: 14 residues. Between the trimmed V and J ends, which lost 5 bases and 0 bases, there was a span of 5 bases. This CDR3 reads CASSPYSGANVLTF. In DNA form, the CDR3 reads TGTGCCAGCAGTCCCTACTCTGGGGCCAACGTCCTGACTTTC.

The chain employs TRBV27 and TRBJ2-7; D possibly corresponds to TRBD1 (5 bases). V lost 9 bases and J lost 0, with 15 bases in between. Germline CDR1 is MNHEY and CDR2 is SMNVEV (reference sequence). CDR3 size: 14 residues. In nucleotides, the CDR3 is TGTGCCAGTTCCGCACAGGCCAGCTCCTACGAGCAGTACTTC. It specifies CASSAQASSYEQYF.

The sample holds one count of this clone. The chain links TRBV11-2 to TRBJ2-7, with D unclear. Germline CDR1 and CDR2: SGHAT and FQNNGV. The CDR3 has 16 amino acids. V shed 7 bases and J shed 2 bases, with 21 bases lying between them. The CDR3 coding sequence is TGTGCCAGCATGGATATCGTCCCAGCGATTACCTACGAGCAGTACTTC. As protein: CASMDIVPAITYEQYF.

The chain employs TRBV6-5 and TRBJ1-5, with 7 bases lining up with TRBD1. Germline CDR1 reads MNHEY; CDR2 reads SVGAGI. The ends lost 5 bases at V and 7 bases at J; junction bases unmatched: 5. The CDR3 runs 13 residues. The CDR3 region is CASSDRVGQPQHF. In DNA form, the CDR3 reads TGTGCCAGCAGTGACAGGGTAGGGCAGCCCCAGCATTTT.

This chain joins TRBV6-5 and TRBJ2-2; D might be TRBD2 (6 bases). CDR3 length equals 15 residues. CDR1 is MNHEY, CDR2 SVGAGI, per germline. The V gene lost 5 bases and the J gene lost 5 bases, with 15 bases spanning the gap. DNA for the CDR3: TGTGCCAGCAGTCGCCGCGGGGCGGGAACCGGGGAGCTGTTTTTT. Its translation: CASSRRGAGTGELFF.

This clone was counted a few times. The chain has TRBV7-9 and TRBJ1-5, with a possible D match to TRBD1 (5 bases). Trimming removed 2 bases from V and 9 bases from J, with 17 bases in between. Germline V lookup: CDR1 SEHNR, CDR2 FQNEAQ (reference sequence). This CDR3 contains 15 residues. CDR3 residues: CASSLNGNRGAPQHF. DNA of the CDR3: TGTGCCAGCAGCTTAAATGGGAATCGTGGGGCGCCCCAGCATTTT.

The chain links TRBV5-8 to TRBJ1-2; TRBD1 aligns across 7 bases. The germline gives CDR1 SGHTS, CDR2 YDEGEE. J was trimmed by 4 bases and V by 0 bases; bases with no gene match: 15. This CDR3 is 18 amino acids long. The CDR3 sequence: CASSLAGRGSGWVYGYTF. The CDR3 DNA reads TGTGCCAGCAGCTTGGCCGGCAGGGGGTCCGGTTGGGTCTATGGCTACACCTTC.

This rearrangement joins TRBV19 to TRBJ1-2, with TRBD1 matching over 9 bases. With V trimmed by 5 bases and J by 8 bases, 9 bases remained unmatched. The CDR3 spans 14 residues. CDR1 and CDR2 (germline): LNHDA, SQIVND (reference sequence). The CDR3 nucleotides are TGTGCCAGTAGTCGGGACAGGGCGTCCAAAGGCTACACCTTC. This sequence encodes CASSRDRASKGYTF.

The chain couples TRBV27 to TRBJ2-7; possible D gene TRBD1, 5 bases. V lost 2 bases to trimming and J lost 5 bases, with 13 bases between them. Looked up from germline, CDR1 is MNHEY and CDR2 is SMNVEV (reference sequence). This CDR3 has 14 amino acids. This CDR3 is CASSLGIPGNEQYF. The CDR3 bases are TGTGCCAGCAGTTTAGGTATTCCAGGGAACGAGCAGTACTTC.

This clone appeared once. This chain connects TRBV5-1 to TRBJ2-5, with 9 positions matching TRBD1. J gave up 5 bases and V 0 bases, and 2 bases lay outside the gene matches. This CDR3 is 14 amino acids long. CDR1 SGHRS and CDR2 YFSETQ come from the germline V gene. The CDR3 sequence is CASSLAGQGETQYF. The CDR3 nucleotides are TGCGCCAGCAGCTTGGCCGGACAGGGGGAGACCCAGTACTTC.

V and J are TRBV28 and TRBJ1-2; D unclear. V lost 3 bases and J lost 3, with 11 bases in between. The CDR3 has 14 residues. Germline lookup yields CDR1 MDHEN and CDR2 SYDVKM. CDR3 nucleotide sequence: TGTGCCAGCAGTTTGACACCTAGGGACTATGGCTACACCTTC. It encodes CASSLTPRDYGYTF.

J is TRBJ2-3 and V is TRBV5-1; TRBD1 matches 8 bases. The CDR3 is made up of 17 amino acids. The germline CDR1 and CDR2 sequences are SGHRS and YFSETQ. J lost 3 bases, V lost 4 bases, and 13 bases had no gene match. CDR3 amino acids: CASSPRTGLSSTDTQYF. The CDR3 coding sequence is TGCGCCAGCAGCCCGCGGACAGGGCTTAGTTCGACAGATACGCAGTATTTT.

This rearrangement joins TRBV20-1 to TRBJ2-5; TRBD1 or TRBD2 may be the D gene (5 bases each). Between the trimmed V and J ends, which lost 3 bases and 7 bases, there was a span of 9 bases. From germline, CDR1 is DFQATT and CDR2 SNEGSKA (reference sequence). There are 11 residues in the CDR3. The DNA of the CDR3 is TGCAGTGCTAGGACGGGGCCGACCCAGTACTTC. Protein product: CSARTGPTQYF.

The chain carries TRBV19 and TRBJ1-1; D uncertain. V was cut by 8 bases and J by 4 bases, with 14 bases left in between. The CDR3 has 13 amino acids. Germline V gene sequence: CDR1 LNHDA, CDR2 SQIVND (reference sequence). The CDR3 sequence: CASRRVSSTEAFF. In DNA, the CDR3 is TGTGCCAGTCGGCGGGTATCGTCCACTGAAGCTTTCTTT.

This rearrangement joins TRBV4-3 to TRBJ2-1; 14 bases match TRBD2. CDR3 length equals 19 residues. Germline lookup yields CDR1 LGHNA and CDR2 YSLEER. V shed 1 base, J shed 3 bases, and the junction held 8 bases outside the gene matches. In nucleotides, the CDR3 is TGCGCCAGCAGCCAAGGAAGTGGACTAGCGGGAGGCCGCTACAATGAGCAGTTCTTC. Amino acids: CASSQGSGLAGGRYNEQFF.

The genes are TRBV7-2 and TRBJ2-1; D assignment may be TRBD1 or TRBD2 (5 bases each). The CDR3 covers 16 residues. The V gene lost 4 bases and the J gene lost 0 bases, with 13 bases spanning the gap. Looked up from germline, CDR1 is SGHTA and CDR2 is FQGNSA. The CDR3: CASSSDWGSSYNEQFF. CDR3 sequence (DNA): TGTGCCAGCAGCTCAGACTGGGGGAGCTCCTACAATGAGCAGTTCTTC.

As DNA, the CDR3 is TGTGCCAGCAGCCAACCAATGACTAGCGGGACCTACAATGAGCAGTTCTTC. It specifies CASSQPMTSGTYNEQFF. The V gene is TRBV4-2, the J gene TRBJ2-1; 11 bases are shared with TRBD2. Germline CDR1 is LGHNA and CDR2 is YNFKEQ. The V gene end was trimmed by 2 bases and the J gene end by 2 bases; junction bases not matched to a gene: 5. This CDR3 has 17 residues.